This TCR beta chain was sequenced in a study of blood T cell repertoires in COVID-19 (dated by TCRdb to the early 2020s). Study-wide context: Samples covering the acute and convalescent phases of COVID-19 were provided by collaborators in the United States, Italy and Spain. The material from the prospective study consisted of cDNA or gDNA derived from T cells, B-cell-depleted T cells, or PBMCs. The dataset comprised deeply sampled blood TCRbeta repertoires from subjects exposed to, actively infected with, or recovered from COVID-19. The repertoires were released in a freely available public database meant as a resource for research on the immune response to SARS-CoV-2. Samples were obtained from the ongoing ImmuneRACE study (first 160 participants) and from over 1,000 subjects provided by 6 global collaborators. The sample metadata nearly always contained a de-identified subject ID, COVID-19 status, age in years and sex. HLA class I and class II types, where available, came from metadata supplied by the sample provider rather than from assay-based typing.

Remarks on this clone: What antigen it recognizes has not been identified. Nothing much larger sits one base from this clone, and base qualities are not available.

Whole blood was collected in K2EDTA tubes by collaborating institutions according to the institutions' own protocols. Collaborator samples were shipped for TCRbeta analysis as frozen whole blood, isolated PBMCs, or DNA extracted from either sample type. From its cysteine to its phenylalanine, the CDR3 spans 15 amino acids. The read is trimmed to its CDR3 DNA, 45 bases read in frame from base 1. V loses 4 bases at its end and J loses 4 bases; junction bases beyond the gene matches: 9. In the germline V gene, CDR1 corresponds to SGHTA and CDR2 to FQGNSA. TCRbeta CDR3 regions were amplified from genomic DNA by means of the immunoSEQ Assay, a bias-controlled multiplex PCR. In the authors' own workflow: Nucleated cell counts per sample were estimated from amplification of reference gene primers within the assay. Sequence reads were collapsed and filtered to measure the absolute abundance of every unique TCRbeta CDR3 rearrangement. Productive Simpson clonality was computed per sample as the square root of Simpson's diversity index over productive rearrangements. The source is immuneACCESS, and TCRdb retained only in-frame sequences with V and J called. Part of the clones is not carried over; for the studies checked, unresolved V genes explain less than half of this, and the remainder is unexplained. D and trimming come from the DNA, and the V and J calls and clone size come from that table. This sample lists 140,000 to 150,000 clones; 65% to 85% were detected once. Of the sample, over 10% is held by the ten largest clones.

Broader findings and caveats from the paper: Clinical and demographic metadata were provided uncurated, with the amount varying by source and participant.

This clonotype originated in a man in his 60s with active or convalescent COVID-19. Material: peripheral blood. This receptor chain uses TRBV7-2 and TRBJ1-2, with 7 bases aligning to TRBD1. The CDR3 region reads CASSWSGGGSYGYTF. The nucleotides read TGTGCCAGCAGCTGGTCAGGGGGTGGTAGCTATGGCTACACCTTC. When the CDR3 is completed using the reference TRBV7-2 and TRBJ1-2 genes on either side, the full variable domain is GAGVSQSPSNKVTEKGKDVELRCDPISGHTALYWYRQSLGQGLEFLIYFQGNSAPDKSGLPSDRFSAERTGGSVSTLTIQRTQQEDSAVYLCASSWSGGGSYGYTFGSGTRLTVV.